The 12 T cell receptor beta chains below all came from one sample that was sequenced in a study of T cells after yellow fever vaccination. TCRdb redid the calling of the 5' RACE reads with MiXCR, one entry per CDR3 protein. The sample has nearly 300,000 distinct CDR3 sequences, 7.5% to 9% seen once. Source: CD4+ T cells sorted from PBMCs, taken 5 days after the yellow fever booster vaccination. Receptors originate from a man aged 18 to 29 who received the YFV17D yellow fever vaccine.

This clonotype was counted only a few times. Germline is not matched at one junction end, which may reflect a read error. The chain couples TRBV7-9 to TRBJ2-7; D may be TRBD2 (6 bases). This CDR3 has 11 residues. Germline CDR1 and CDR2: SEHNR and FQNEAQ (reference sequence). CDR3 loop: CASSLTGTVGF. The DNA of the CDR3 is TGTGCCAGCAGCTTGACTGGGACTGTGGGCTTC.

The chain links TRBV5-1 to TRBJ2-7; TRBD2 aligns across 9 bases. Trimming took 5 bases from V and 0 from J; bases not matched to a gene: 15. Germline V gene data show CDR1 as SGHRS and CDR2 as YFSETQ. The CDR3 spans 18 residues. CDR3 residues: CASSRRPLRLAVSYEQYF. Written as DNA, the CDR3 is TGCGCCAGCAGTAGACGGCCGTTGAGACTAGCGGTCTCCTACGAGCAGTACTTC.

The genes are TRBV9 and TRBJ1-5; possible D gene TRBD1, 5 bases. V dropped 0 bases and J dropped 3 bases, with 10 bases sitting between them. Germline V gene sequence: CDR1 SGDLS, CDR2 YYNGEE. This CDR3 spans 15 amino acids. DNA for the CDR3: TGTGCCAGCAGCGTAGACGGGGCGCCCAATCAGCCCCAGCATTTT. Translated, it gives CASSVDGAPNQPQHF.

This clonotype has at least ten counts. The chain carries TRBV6-2 or TRBV6-3 and TRBJ1-1; D gene ambiguous. Germline CDR1 and CDR2: MNHEY and SVGEGT. The length of the CDR3 is 14 residues. The V end was cut by 2 bases, the J end by 4 bases, with 11 bases between. The DNA for the CDR3 is TGTGCCAGCAGTTACGTGGGGTCGGGCACTGAAGCTTTCTTT. It is translated as CASSYVGSGTEAFF.

The sample holds a few counts of this clonotype. The chain carries TRBV7-2 and TRBJ2-3; 14 positions agree with TRBD2. The V gene's germline CDR1 is SGHTA and CDR2 FQGNSA. CDR3 length: 17 residues. The V segment lost 5 bases and the J segment 1 base; nucleotides outside the gene matches: 5. The DNA for the CDR3 is TGTGCCAGCAGCCGCAGACTAGCGGGGGGGCGCACAGATACGCAGTATTTT. It codes for CASSRRLAGGRTDTQYF.

The table lists this clonotype with a few counts. J is TRBJ2-3 and V is TRBV6-6; TRBD1 aligns across 8 bases. Trimming removed 2 bases from V and 6 bases from J; junction bases left unmatched: 10. Germline lookup yields CDR1 MNHNY and CDR2 SVGAGI (reference sequence). This CDR3 contains 16 residues. The CDR3 bases are TGTGCCAGCAGTTACCCGACAGGGGACCCTAGGGATACGCAGTATTTT. Its protein product is CASSYPTGDPRDTQYF.

This clonotype has ten or more counts. Germline and junction disagree at one end, which may indicate a read error. This sequence joins TRBV6-5 and TRBJ1-1; possible D gene TRBD1, 5 bases. In germline, CDR1 is MNHEY, CDR2 SVGAGI. The CDR3 totals 14 residues. Here the CDR3 reads CASSSPGVKTEAFF. CDR3 nucleotides: TGTGCCAGCAGTTCCCCGGGGGTGAAGACTGAAGCTTTCTTT.

The chain couples TRBV15 to TRBJ1-1; 10 bases agree with TRBD1. Per the germline V gene, CDR1 is LNHNV and CDR2 is YYDKDF (reference sequence). The V segment lost 3 bases and the J segment 4 bases; nucleotides outside the gene matches: 2. The CDR3 spans 14 residues. Written as DNA, the CDR3 is TGTGCCACCAGCAGCGGGGACAGGGGCACTGAAGCTTTCTTT. Its protein is CATSSGDRGTEAFF.

This clonotype was seen only a few times. The rearrangement links TRBV18 to TRBJ1-5; TRBD1 is a possible D gene (5 bases). This CDR3 region has 15 residues. Germline V CDR1 and CDR2: KGHSH, LQKENI. The germline V and J ends were trimmed by 2 bases and 4 bases, with 12 bases remaining between them. CDR3: CASSPSRVGNQPQHF. In DNA form, the CDR3 reads TGTGCCAGCTCACCAAGCAGGGTTGGGAATCAGCCCCAGCATTTT.

The chain recombines TRBV12-3 or TRBV12-4 with TRBJ2-5, with TRBD2 identical over 7 bases. The CDR3 loop spans 16 amino acids. The V gene end was trimmed by 6 bases and the J gene end by 0 bases; junction bases not matched to a gene: 10. Written as DNA, the CDR3 is TGTGCCAGCAGCCTTAGGGCGGGGGAGTACCAAGAGACCCAGTACTTC. Translating it yields CASSLRAGEYQETQYF.

The chain links TRBV10-3 to TRBJ1-3; 7 bases agree with TRBD1. Trimming cost V 2 bases and J 7 bases; bases outside gene matches: 11. Germline lookup yields CDR1 ENHRY and CDR2 SYGVKD. The CDR3 consists of 16 residues. The CDR3 here is CAISETPTTGQNTIYF. Written as DNA, the CDR3 is TGTGCCATCAGTGAGACGCCGACGACAGGGCAGAACACCATATATTTT.

This clonotype was seen more than once but under ten times. This chain joins TRBV5-1 and TRBJ1-1; maybe TRBD1 (6 bases). Germline lookup yields CDR1 SGHRS and CDR2 YFSETQ. The ends were cut back, 1 base at V and 5 bases at J, with 15 bases in the middle. The CDR3 totals 15 residues. The CDR3, as DNA: TGCGCCAGCAGCTTGCGGGGGGCGAGTCGGACTGAAGCTTTCTTT. This encodes CASSLRGASRTEAFF.